The 17 T cell receptor beta chains below all came from one sample that was sequenced in a study of CD8 T cells in Susac syndrome. RNA was extracted with the RNeasy kit, and a quantity of about 0.45 to 1 ug was reverse transcribed using random hexamers. TCRdb independently ran MiXCR on the immunoSEQ multiplex PCR reads; one entry per CDR3 protein. This sample has about 140,000 distinct CDR3 sequences, with about 95% found just once. Material: CD8+ T cells from PBMCs. The receptors originated from a human donor with Susac syndrome.

The V and J genes are TRBV6-5 and TRBJ2-5; 10 nucleotides agree with TRBD2. V was clipped by 2 bases and J by 4 bases; unmatched bases: 7. This CDR3 contains 16 residues. Per the germline V gene, CDR1 is MNHEY and CDR2 is SVGAGI. CDR3 DNA: TGTGCCAGCAGTTACGGGTTAGCGGGAGGCGTAGAGACCCAGTACTTC. This translates into CASSYGLAGGVETQYF.

The rearrangement joins TRBV27 to TRBJ2-7; D perhaps matches TRBD2 (6 bases). V was pared by 4 bases and J by 2 bases, with 12 bases between. Germline loops: CDR1 MNHEY, CDR2 SMNVEV (reference sequence). CDR3 length: 14 residues. The DNA for the CDR3 is TGTGCCAGCAGTTCTGGAGGGGAAGCCTACGAGCAGTACTTC. This sequence encodes CASSSGGEAYEQYF.

The V and J genes are TRBV28 and TRBJ1-5; a weak D match, TRBD1 (5 bases). The CDR3 sequence is 14 residues long. V gave up 5 bases and J gave up 6 bases, with 14 bases separating them. Germline V lookup: CDR1 MDHEN, CDR2 SYDVKM. The CDR3 bases are TGTGCCAGCAGTCCGAGGCGGCAGGGTCAGCCCCAGCATTTT. Protein: CASSPRRQGQPQHF.

V gene TRBV5-1 combines with J gene TRBJ2-2, with D tentatively TRBD1 (6 bases). From germline, CDR1 is SGHRS and CDR2 YFSETQ. This CDR3 has 16 amino acids. The germline V and J ends were trimmed by 4 bases and 5 bases, with 18 bases remaining between them. CDR3 nucleotide sequence: TGCGCCAGCAGCCCAACCAGGGGCCTTGGGACCGGGGAGCTGTTTTTT. Amino acid sequence: CASSPTRGLGTGELFF.

This sequence joins TRBV20-1 and TRBJ2-1, with a weak D call TRBD1 (6 bases). Germline V gene data show CDR1 as DFQATT and CDR2 as SNEGSKA (reference sequence). V lost 1 base to trimming and J lost 5 bases, with 12 bases between them. This CDR3 comprises 14 residues. CDR3 sequence reads: CSARVFQGNNEQFF. In DNA form, the CDR3 reads TGCAGTGCTAGAGTGTTCCAGGGGAACAATGAGCAGTTCTTC.

The V call is TRBV3-1, the J call TRBJ1-4, with D unclear. The CDR3 is 17 residues long. Germline lookup yields CDR1 LGHDT and CDR2 YNNKEL (reference sequence). Trimming took 2 bases from V and 0 from J, leaving 13 bases between them. Here the CDR3 DNA reads TGTGCCAGCAGCCAAAAGGACGGAAAAGCAACTAATGAAAAACTGTTTTTT. It specifies CASSQKDGKATNEKLFF.

The chain couples TRBV6-5 to TRBJ2-1; no firm D call. The germline gives CDR1 MNHEY, CDR2 SVGAGI. Trimming removed 6 bases from V and 4 bases from J, with 16 bases in between. The CDR3 extends over 15 amino acids. The CDR3 DNA is TGTGCCAGCAGACCCCGGAAGCCCGAGTACAATGAGCAGTTCTTC. Its translation: CASRPRKPEYNEQFF.

The chain has TRBV14 and TRBJ1-1; D is uncertain. Germline-derived CDR1 and CDR2 are SGHDN and FVKESK. Trimming removed 4 bases from V and 1 base from J, with 10 bases in between. CDR3 length equals 14 residues. The CDR3 reads CASSPILWNTEAFF. DNA of the CDR3: TGTGCCAGCAGCCCGATCCTGTGGAACACTGAAGCTTTCTTT.

The chain carries TRBV9 and TRBJ2-7; TRBD1 or TRBD2 may be the D gene (5 bases each). The CDR3 extends over 13 amino acids. V was shortened by 0 bases and J by 5 bases, with 9 bases between the two germline ends. Per germline, CDR1 SGDLS and CDR2 YYNGEE. In DNA form, the CDR3 reads TGTGCCAGCAGCGTAGTGGGGGATCACGAGCAGTACTTC. As protein: CASSVVGDHEQYF.

This clonotype was observed a handful of times. This chain joins TRBV6-5 and TRBJ2-3, with D possibly matching TRBD2 (6 bases). Per germline, CDR1 MNHEY and CDR2 SVGAGI. The CDR3 runs 14 residues. The V end was cut by 2 bases, the J end by 0 bases, with 6 bases between. CDR3 residues: CASSYGGSTDTQYF. CDR3 DNA sequence: TGTGCCAGCAGTTACGGGGGGAGCACAGATACGCAGTATTTT.

This clonotype was found a few times. The V call is TRBV9, the J call TRBJ2-3; D gene ambiguous. Germline CDR1 is SGDLS and CDR2 is YYNGEE. Trimming pared 1 base from V and 1 base from J, leaving 10 bases between. The CDR3 has 15 amino acids. CDR3 region: CASSVYGVRTDTQYF. In DNA form, the CDR3 reads TGTGCCAGCAGCGTATACGGCGTCCGCACAGATACGCAGTATTTT.

This clonotype came up once. The chain has TRBV4-1 and TRBJ2-2, with TRBD2 matching over 13 bases. The germline V gene has CDR1 MGHRA and CDR2 YSYEKL. The CDR3 sequence is 18 residues long. The junction had 8 bases not matched to a gene; V was cut back by 3 bases and J by 4 bases. This chain's CDR3 is CASSQSKGLAGATGELFF. In nucleotides, the CDR3 is TGCGCCAGCAGCCAGTCTAAAGGACTAGCGGGGGCCACCGGGGAGCTGTTTTTT.

This chain joins TRBV7-9 and TRBJ2-7; a possible D gene is TRBD1 (6 bases). CDR1 is SEHNR and CDR2 is FQNEAQ in the germline V gene (reference sequence). The CDR3 is 16 residues long. Trimming pared 3 bases from V and 3 bases from J, leaving 18 bases between. The CDR3 bases are TGTGCCAGCAGCTTTACCACAGGGAAACGGGTCTACGAGCAGTACTTC. Encoded protein: CASSFTTGKRVYEQYF.

The gene calls are TRBV5-6 and TRBJ1-1; D is unresolved. CDR1 SGHDT and CDR2 YYEEEE come from the germline V gene. The CDR3 runs to 15 residues. V dropped 5 bases and J dropped 1 base, with 15 bases sitting between them. CDR3 loop: CASRVDIGRNTEAFF. Here the CDR3 DNA reads TGTGCCAGCAGGGTTGACATTGGGCGGAACACTGAAGCTTTCTTT.

The chain recombines TRBV15 with TRBJ2-1; TRBD1 aligns across 11 bases. The CDR3 is 16 residues long. CDR1 and CDR2 from the germline V gene are LNHNV and YYDKDF (reference sequence). The V gene end was trimmed by 2 bases and the J gene end by 9 bases; junction bases not matched to a gene: 9. The CDR3 reads CATSRSGTGGRAEQFF. DNA for the CDR3: TGTGCCACCAGCAGAAGTGGGACAGGGGGGAGAGCTGAGCAGTTCTTC.

This clonotype is a singleton in its sample. This chain links TRBV28 with TRBJ1-1, with D unclear. Germline values: CDR1 MDHEN, CDR2 SYDVKM. With 8 bases removed from V and 4 bases from J, the gap between germline ends came to 20 bases. CDR3 length: 15 amino acids. The CDR3 DNA sequence: TGTGCCAGCGGGATGGAGTTATCAACCCCCACTGAAGCTTTCTTT. The encoded protein is CASGMELSTPTEAFF.

The chain links TRBV28 to TRBJ1-5, with D unclear. V was pared by 6 bases and J by 4 bases, with 10 bases between. CDR1 is MDHEN and CDR2 is SYDVKM in the germline V gene. The CDR3 consists of 13 residues. The CDR3 DNA sequence: TGTGCCAGCAGCCGGGTGGGAAATCAGCCCCAGCATTTT. Translating it yields CASSRVGNQPQHF.